One sample yielded the 27 T cell receptor beta chains listed below, sequenced in a study of T cells in Graves' hyperthyroidism and ophthalmopathy. There were TCR beta CDR3 regions amplified from RNA transcripts. During a first-round RT-PCR of the TCR CDR3, the HTBI primer set was used. TCRdb re-analysed the multiplex PCR reads in MiXCR, keeping a single row per CDR3 protein. The profile shows under 550,000 distinct CDR3 sequences, roughly 15% of them singletons. Sequenced: blood. These receptors originate from a woman in her late teens or twenties with Graves' hyperthyroidism.

This clonotype was recorded at least ten times. The V and J genes are TRBV5-1 and TRBJ1-1, with D possibly being TRBD1 (5 bases). CDR1 SGHRS and CDR2 YFSETQ come from the germline V gene. With 0 bases removed from V and 7 bases from J, the gap between germline ends came to 10 bases. The CDR3 extends over 13 amino acids. DNA for the CDR3: TGCGCCAGCAGCTTGGCAAGGGGTGGTGAAGCTTTCTTT. It specifies CASSLARGGEAFF.

This clonotype turned up a few times. V is TRBV7-9 and J is TRBJ2-1, with D perhaps being TRBD1 or TRBD2 (5 bases each). The CDR3 is 15 residues long. Trimming took 5 bases from V and 0 from J, leaving 11 bases between them. Germline V CDR1 and CDR2: SEHNR, FQNEAQ (reference sequence). CDR3 sequence: CASSPRDLSYNEQFF. CDR3 nucleotide sequence: TGTGCCAGCAGCCCCCGGGACCTCTCCTACAATGAGCAGTTCTTC.

This clonotype was recorded many times. The chain joins TRBV28 to TRBJ2-7; D ambiguous. The V and J ends lost 3 bases and 3 bases respectively, with 9 bases between them. The length of the CDR3 is 13 residues. CDR1 is MDHEN and CDR2 is SYDVKM in the germline V gene. CDR3 nucleotides: TGTGCCAGCAGTTTTGGCGGATACTACGAGCAGTACTTC. Amino acids: CASSFGGYYEQYF.

The chain is built from TRBV9 and TRBJ1-1, with D possibly matching TRBD1 (6 bases). The CDR3 has 16 amino acids. Germline V gene sequence: CDR1 SGDLS, CDR2 YYNGEE. V dropped 2 bases and J dropped 2 bases, with 16 bases sitting between them. In DNA, the CDR3 is TGTGCCAGCAGCGTCCAGGGGACCGCGGGAAACACTGAAGCTTTCTTT. Its protein is CASSVQGTAGNTEAFF.

The genes are TRBV2 and TRBJ2-3; TRBD2 matches 10 bases. This CDR3 spans 18 amino acids. Trimming cost V 4 bases and J 1 base; bases outside gene matches: 11. Germline loops: CDR1 SNHLY, CDR2 FYNNEI. CDR3 in amino acids: CASSGLPSGSVGTDTQYF. In nucleotides, the CDR3 is TGTGCCAGCAGTGGGCTACCTAGCGGGAGTGTTGGCACAGATACGCAGTATTTT.

The sample holds many counts of this clonotype. The chain employs TRBV6-1 and TRBJ2-2, with TRBD2 identical over 7 bases. Trimming at V came to 9 bases and at J to 5 bases, leaving 6 bases not matched to a gene. The CDR3 runs to 13 residues. Germline V gives CDR1 MNHNS, CDR2 SASEGT. CDR3 protein: CASYTGGTGELFF. In nucleotides, the CDR3 is TGTGCCAGTTACACGGGGGGTACCGGGGAGCTGTTTTTT.

The V gene is TRBV7-9, the J gene TRBJ2-1; 11 bases fit TRBD2. The CDR3 covers 15 residues. CDR1 is SEHNR and CDR2 is FQNEAQ in the germline V gene (reference sequence). Trimming removed 8 bases from V and 7 bases from J; junction bases left unmatched: 10. The CDR3 reads CASQPLAGVYNEQFF. In DNA, the CDR3 is TGTGCCAGCCAACCACTAGCGGGAGTTTATAATGAGCAGTTCTTC.

This clonotype came up many times. V gene TRBV18 combines with J gene TRBJ1-2, with D possibly being TRBD1 (6 bases). Looked up from germline, CDR1 is KGHSH and CDR2 is LQKENI. Trimming took off 2 bases at V and 0 bases at J, with 10 bases between the two ends. This CDR3 comprises 15 residues. The CDR3 region is CASSPSGAPNYGYTF. Written as DNA, the CDR3 is TGTGCCAGCTCACCATCAGGGGCGCCTAACTATGGCTACACCTTC.

The table lists this clonotype with a few counts. The CDR3 DNA sequence: TGTGCCAGCAGCGATAACCCGGACAGGGGCCCTTACTACGAGCAGTACTTC. It is translated as CASSDNPDRGPYYEQYF. The J gene is TRBJ2-7, the V gene TRBV28; 9 bases align to TRBD1. This CDR3 comprises 17 residues. Per the germline V gene, CDR1 is MDHEN and CDR2 is SYDVKM. Trimming removed 6 bases from V and 3 bases from J; junction bases left unmatched: 15.

In its sample, this clonotype was seen many times. V usage is TRBV4-1 and J usage is TRBJ2-1; 10 nucleotides align to TRBD2. CDR3 size: 17 residues. Germline-derived CDR1 and CDR2 are MGHRA and YSYEKL. Trimming at V came to 5 bases and at J to 6 bases, leaving 13 bases not matched to a gene. This CDR3 reads CASSTRTSGLGANEQFF. The DNA for the CDR3 is TGCGCCAGCAGCACCCGGACTAGCGGCCTAGGGGCCAATGAGCAGTTCTTC.

This clonotype was recorded a few times. The chain joins TRBV27 to TRBJ1-1; D gene unclear. Trimming removed 0 bases from V and 1 base from J, with 9 bases in between. Germline CDR1 reads MNHEY; CDR2 reads SMNVEV (reference sequence). This CDR3 contains 15 residues. The CDR3 nucleotides are TGTGCCAGCAGTTTATCTGGGGATTGGAACACTGAAGCTTTCTTT. It translates to CASSLSGDWNTEAFF.

This clonotype has a handful of counts. This chain joins TRBV9 and TRBJ2-3; D might be TRBD1 or TRBD2, each matching 6 bases. Germline V gene lookup returns CDR1 SGDLS and CDR2 YYNGEE. This CDR3 comprises 17 residues. Trimming removed 0 bases from V and 0 bases from J, with 14 bases in between. CDR3 loop: CASSVEFGGLSTDTQYF. The DNA of the CDR3 is TGTGCCAGCAGCGTAGAATTTGGGGGGCTCAGCACAGATACGCAGTATTTT.

This clonotype appeared many times. The V gene is TRBV25-1, the J gene TRBJ2-1; 10 bases match TRBD2. The germline V gene has CDR1 MGHDK and CDR2 SYGVNS. Trimming cost V 7 bases and J 7 bases; bases outside gene matches: 10. The CDR3 is 15 residues long. CDR3 sequence: CASTSLAGESNEQFF. CDR3 DNA sequence: TGTGCCAGCACCTCCCTAGCGGGAGAAAGTAATGAGCAGTTCTTC.

The CDR3: CASSELLPGLAGVYNEQFF. In DNA form, the CDR3 reads TGCGCCAGCAGTGAGTTATTACCGGGACTAGCGGGTGTTTACAATGAGCAGTTCTTC. This chain links TRBV10-1 with TRBJ2-1; 12 bases agree with TRBD2. The germline gives CDR1 WNHNN, CDR2 SYGVQD (reference sequence). The V and J ends lost 1 base and 4 bases, in that order; junction bases with no gene match: 11. The CDR3 length is 19 residues.

This clonotype came up many times. This chain uses TRBV27 with TRBJ2-7; weak D call: TRBD1 (6 bases). This CDR3 region has 13 residues. Germline CDR1 is MNHEY and CDR2 is SMNVEV (reference sequence). V dropped 6 bases and J dropped 1 base, with 10 bases sitting between them. The CDR3: CASSLGGSYEQYF. CDR3 DNA: TGTGCCAGCAGCCTAGGGGGATCCTACGAGCAGTACTTC.

Notes on this clonotype: A read error may be the cause here, since a much bigger clone is one base away. The V call is TRBV24-1, the J call TRBJ2-1, with 16 bases aligning to TRBD2. Per germline, CDR1 KGHDR and CDR2 SFDVKD. The CDR3 consists of 19 residues. With V trimmed by 5 bases and J by 8 bases, 14 bases remained unmatched. The CDR3 DNA reads TGTGCCACCAGTGGGACGGGACTAGCGGGAGGGCCGCATTCGTATGAGCAGTTCTTC. As protein: CATSGTGLAGGPHSYEQFF.

This chain joins TRBV7-3 and TRBJ2-2; 11 bases are a match to TRBD2. J was trimmed by 7 bases and V by 0 bases; bases with no gene match: 7. CDR3 length: 17 amino acids. Germline CDR1 SGHTA, CDR2 FQGTGA. This CDR3 is CASSLTSGRALSGELFF. CDR3 DNA: TGTGCCAGCAGCTTAACTAGCGGGAGGGCCTTAAGCGGGGAGCTGTTTTTT.

This clonotype was recorded at least ten times. The chain carries TRBV6-1 and TRBJ1-1, with D perhaps matching TRBD1 (6 bases). In germline, CDR1 is MNHNS, CDR2 SASEGT. V was clipped by 2 bases and J by 5 bases, with 9 bases between them. The CDR3 is 13 amino acids. The CDR3 region has the DNA TGTGCCAGCAGTGAATTCCAGGGGACTGAAGCTTTCTTT. Translation: CASSEFQGTEAFF.

Worth noting for this clonotype: An end of the junction does not agree with germline; a read error may underlie this. V is TRBV5-1 and J is TRBJ2-3; D might be TRBD2 (5 bases). Per germline, CDR1 SGHRS and CDR2 YFSETQ. The CDR3 is made up of 14 amino acids. This chain's CDR3 is CASSVFGGPDTQYF. CDR3 DNA: TGTGCCAGCAGCGTGTTCGGAGGACCAGATACGCAGTATTTT.

V is TRBV9 and J is TRBJ2-3, with TRBD2 identical over 7 bases. The CDR3 has 15 amino acids. V shed 0 bases, J shed 8 bases, and the junction held 9 bases outside the gene matches. The germline gives CDR1 SGDLS, CDR2 YYNGEE. In nucleotides, the CDR3 is TGTGCCAGCAGCGTAGCAGGTAGCGGGTCAGGTACGCAGTATTTT. Protein: CASSVAGSGSGTQYF.

The table lists this clonotype with a few counts. CDR3 coding DNA: TGTGCCAGCAGCACAACTCGGACGGGGTCTAACTATGGCTACACCTTC. Translation: CASSTTRTGSNYGYTF. This rearrangement joins TRBV9 to TRBJ1-2; D remains ambiguous. Germline-derived CDR1 and CDR2 are SGDLS and YYNGEE. The CDR3 extends over 16 amino acids. The V end lost 4 bases, the J end lost 0 bases, and 16 bases lay between the germline ends.

This clonotype has a count of ten or more. J is TRBJ2-2 and V is TRBV5-1, with D perhaps being TRBD1 or TRBD2 (5 bases each). Trimming stripped 4 bases from V and 0 bases from J, with 7 bases between. This CDR3 has 14 residues. The germline V gene encodes CDR1 SGHRS and CDR2 YFSETQ. CDR3 loop: CASSRGSNTGELFF. Written as DNA, the CDR3 is TGCGCCAGCAGCCGGGGCTCGAACACCGGGGAGCTGTTTTTT. The variable domain in full, completed from reference TRBV5-1 and TRBJ2-2, reads KAGVTQTPRYLIKTRGQQVTLSCSPISGHRSVSWYQQTPGQGLQFLFEYFSETQRNKGNFPGRFSGRQFSNSRSEMNVSTLELGDSALYLCASSRGSNTGELFFGEGSRLTVL.

This chain links TRBV12-3 or TRBV12-4 with TRBJ1-4; possible D gene TRBD1, 5 bases. The V gene lost 5 bases and the J gene lost 4 bases, with 11 bases spanning the gap. This CDR3 region has 14 residues. CDR3 amino acids: CASSDRGYNEKLFF. The CDR3, as DNA: TGTGCCAGCAGTGACCGGGGCTATAATGAAAAACTGTTTTTT.

This clonotype occurred many times. This chain joins TRBV12-3 or TRBV12-4 and TRBJ1-5, with TRBD1 identical over 9 bases. V dropped 8 bases and J dropped 2; count of bases not matched to a gene: 10. The CDR3 loop spans 16 amino acids. Here the CDR3 reads CASSTGGALGNQPQHF. CDR3 in DNA: TGTGCCAGCTCTACAGGGGGCGCACTGGGCAATCAGCCCCAGCATTTT.

The chain joins TRBV9 to TRBJ2-5; D might be TRBD1 (5 bases). The CDR3 consists of 14 residues. In germline, CDR1 is SGDLS, CDR2 YYNGEE. V lost 0 bases and J 4 bases, leaving 10 bases between the germline ends. Here the CDR3 DNA reads TGTGCCAGCAGCGTAGATGGGGCGGCAGAGACCCAGTACTTC. Translating it yields CASSVDGAAETQYF.

This clonotype has only a few counts. The V and J genes are TRBV3-1 and TRBJ2-1; 7 nucleotides align to TRBD2. V dropped 4 bases and J dropped 4; count of bases not matched to a gene: 1. This CDR3 has 13 residues. Germline V gene lookup returns CDR1 LGHDT and CDR2 YNNKEL (reference sequence). The CDR3 here is CASSRAGYNEQFF. The CDR3 region has the DNA TGTGCCAGCAGCCGAGCGGGGTACAATGAGCAGTTCTTC.

With respect to this clonotype: A much larger clonotype is one base distant, so this may be a read error. V is TRBV20-1 and J is TRBJ2-1; 14 nucleotides align to TRBD2. The V gene's germline CDR1 is DFQATT and CDR2 SNEGSKA (reference sequence). The CDR3 covers 16 residues. DNA for the CDR3: TGCAGTGCTAGAGCTCCTCGGACTAGCGGGAGGATTGAGCAGTCCTTC. It yields the protein CSARAPRTSGRIEQSF.